Included here is one TCR beta chain sequence, with context. The CDR3 covers 16 residues. Deletions cut 1 base from V and 7 bases from J, with 16 bases between. Germline loops: CDR1 MDHEN, CDR2 SYDVKM. TCRdb re-called the RACE reads through MiXCR, storing one row per CDR3 protein. Among 360,000 or so distinct CDR3 sequences listed, under 6.5% were seen once. The data are from a study of human T cells and chemical hapten exposure. Stated time point: patch test 2, 6 weeks after DPC sensitization. Treatment of the sample: therapeutic diphenylcyclopropenone sensitization with weekly scalp DPC. The chain joins TRBV28 to TRBJ2-2; the D gene could be TRBD1 or TRBD2 (6 bases each). This TCR derives from a woman under 30 with alopecia areata. Some clones in this sample may be carry-over from other donors' samples. The sequencing here drew on whole blood, taken in connection with sensitization to the hapten diphenylcyclopropenone (DPC). The CDR3, as DNA: TGTGCCAGCAGTTTATCCGGGCCGGGGGCCGGCGGGGAGCTGTTTTTT. Protein: CASSLSGPGAGGELFF. The entire variable domain, with the rest obtained from reference TRBV28 and TRBJ2-2, is as follows: DVKVTQSSRYLVKRTGEKVFLECVQDMDHENMFWYRQDPGLGLRLIYFSYDVKMKEKGDIPEGYSVSREKKERFSLILESASTNQTSMYLCASSLSGPGAGGELFFGEGSRLTVL.